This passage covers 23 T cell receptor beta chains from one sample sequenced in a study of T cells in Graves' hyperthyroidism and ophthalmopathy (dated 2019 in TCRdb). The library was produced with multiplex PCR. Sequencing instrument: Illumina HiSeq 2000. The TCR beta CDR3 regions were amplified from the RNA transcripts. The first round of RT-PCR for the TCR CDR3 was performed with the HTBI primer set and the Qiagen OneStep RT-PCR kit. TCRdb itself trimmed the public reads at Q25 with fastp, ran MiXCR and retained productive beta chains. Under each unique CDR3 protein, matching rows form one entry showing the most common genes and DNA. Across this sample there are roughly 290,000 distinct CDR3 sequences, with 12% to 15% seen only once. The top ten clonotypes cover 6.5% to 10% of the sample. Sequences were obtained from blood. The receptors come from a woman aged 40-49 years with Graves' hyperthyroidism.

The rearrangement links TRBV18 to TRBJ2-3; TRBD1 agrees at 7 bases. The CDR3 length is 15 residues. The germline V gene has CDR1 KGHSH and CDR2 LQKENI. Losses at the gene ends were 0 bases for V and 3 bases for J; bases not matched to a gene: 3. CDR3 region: CASSPPTGRTDTQYF. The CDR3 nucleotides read TGTGCCAGCTCACCACCGACAGGGCGGACAGATACGCAGTATTTT.

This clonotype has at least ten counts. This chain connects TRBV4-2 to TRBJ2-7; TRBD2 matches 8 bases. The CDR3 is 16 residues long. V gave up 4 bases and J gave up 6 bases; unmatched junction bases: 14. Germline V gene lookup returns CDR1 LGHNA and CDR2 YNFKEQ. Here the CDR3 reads CASSPDPGTSIGEQYF. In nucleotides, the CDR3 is TGTGCCAGCAGCCCAGACCCCGGGACTAGTATCGGCGAGCAGTACTTC.

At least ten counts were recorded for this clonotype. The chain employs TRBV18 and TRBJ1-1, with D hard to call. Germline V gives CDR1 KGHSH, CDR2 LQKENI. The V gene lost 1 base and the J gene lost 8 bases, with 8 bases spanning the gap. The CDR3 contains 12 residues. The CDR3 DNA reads TGTGCCAGCTCACCACTCGGGCAGGAAGCTTTCTTT. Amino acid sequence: CASSPLGQEAFF.

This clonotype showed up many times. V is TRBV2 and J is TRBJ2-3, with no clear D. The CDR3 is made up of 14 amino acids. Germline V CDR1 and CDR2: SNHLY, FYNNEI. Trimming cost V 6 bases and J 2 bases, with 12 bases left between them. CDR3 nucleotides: TGTGCCAGCAGGGCCCAGGATAACACAGATACGCAGTATTTT. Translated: CASRAQDNTDTQYF. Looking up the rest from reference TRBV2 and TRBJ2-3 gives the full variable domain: EPEVTQTPSHQVTQMGQEVILRCVPISNHLYFYWYRQILGQKVEFLVSFYNNEISEKSEIFDDQFSVERPDGSNFTLKIRSTKLEDSAMYFCASRAQDNTDTQYFGPGTRLTVL.

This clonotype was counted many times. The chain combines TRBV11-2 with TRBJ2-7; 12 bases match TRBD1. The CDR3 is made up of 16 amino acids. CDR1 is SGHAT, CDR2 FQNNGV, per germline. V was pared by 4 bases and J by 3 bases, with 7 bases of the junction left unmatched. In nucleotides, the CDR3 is TGTGCCAGCAGCTCAATCCGGGACAGGGGGCTCTACGAGCAGTACTTC. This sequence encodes CASSSIRDRGLYEQYF.

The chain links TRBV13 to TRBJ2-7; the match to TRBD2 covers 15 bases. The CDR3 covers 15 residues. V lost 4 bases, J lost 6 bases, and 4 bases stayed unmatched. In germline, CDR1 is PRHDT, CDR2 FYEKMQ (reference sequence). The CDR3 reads CASSSGLAGGVEQYF. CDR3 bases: TGTGCCAGCAGCTCGGGACTAGCGGGAGGAGTCGAGCAGTACTTC.

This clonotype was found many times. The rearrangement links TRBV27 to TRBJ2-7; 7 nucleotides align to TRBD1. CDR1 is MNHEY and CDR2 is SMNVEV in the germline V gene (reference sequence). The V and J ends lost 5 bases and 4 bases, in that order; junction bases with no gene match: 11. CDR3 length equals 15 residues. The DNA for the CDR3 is TGTGCCAGCAGTGGGCAGACAGGGAAGCGTTACGAGCAGTACTTC. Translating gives CASSGQTGKRYEQYF.

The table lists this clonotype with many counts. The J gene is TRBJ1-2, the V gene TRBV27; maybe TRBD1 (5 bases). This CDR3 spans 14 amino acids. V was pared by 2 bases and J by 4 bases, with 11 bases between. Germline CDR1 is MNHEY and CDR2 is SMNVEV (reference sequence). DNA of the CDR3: TGTGCCAGCAGTTTAACGGAGGGGCGCTATGGCTACACCTTC. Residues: CASSLTEGRYGYTF.

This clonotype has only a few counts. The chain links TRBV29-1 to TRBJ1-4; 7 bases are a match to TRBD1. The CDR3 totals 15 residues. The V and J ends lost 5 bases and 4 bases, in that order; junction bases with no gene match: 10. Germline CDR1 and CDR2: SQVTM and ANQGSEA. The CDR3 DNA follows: TGCAGCGTTTCGGGCATGGACAGGCATAATGAAAAACTGTTTTTT. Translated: CSVSGMDRHNEKLFF.

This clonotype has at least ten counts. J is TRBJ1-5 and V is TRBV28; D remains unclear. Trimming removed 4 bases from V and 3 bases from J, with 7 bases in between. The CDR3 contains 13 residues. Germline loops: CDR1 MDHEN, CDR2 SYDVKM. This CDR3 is CASSWVINQPQHF. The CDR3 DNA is TGTGCCAGCAGTTGGGTTATCAATCAGCCCCAGCATTTT.

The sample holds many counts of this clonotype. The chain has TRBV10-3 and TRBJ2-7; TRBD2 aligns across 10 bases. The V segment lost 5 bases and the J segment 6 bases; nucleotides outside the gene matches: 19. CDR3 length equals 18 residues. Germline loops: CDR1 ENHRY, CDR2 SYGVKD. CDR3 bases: TGTGCCATCAGTCCCGGGACAGCTCTACTAGCGGGATCTCTCGAGCAGTACTTC. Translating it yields CAISPGTALLAGSLEQYF.

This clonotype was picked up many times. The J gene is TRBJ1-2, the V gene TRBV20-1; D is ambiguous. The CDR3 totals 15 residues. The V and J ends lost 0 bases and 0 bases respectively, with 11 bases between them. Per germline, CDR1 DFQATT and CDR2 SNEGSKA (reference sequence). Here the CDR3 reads CSARDLGEANYGYTF. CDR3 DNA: TGCAGTGCTAGAGATCTTGGGGAAGCTAACTATGGCTACACCTTC.

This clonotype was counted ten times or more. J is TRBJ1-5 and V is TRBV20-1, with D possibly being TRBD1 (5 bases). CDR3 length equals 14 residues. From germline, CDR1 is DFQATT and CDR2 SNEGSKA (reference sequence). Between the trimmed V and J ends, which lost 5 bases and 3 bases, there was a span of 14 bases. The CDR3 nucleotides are TGCAGTGCTTGGGGGGGAGTGGCCAATCAGCCCCAGCATTTT. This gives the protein CSAWGGVANQPQHF.

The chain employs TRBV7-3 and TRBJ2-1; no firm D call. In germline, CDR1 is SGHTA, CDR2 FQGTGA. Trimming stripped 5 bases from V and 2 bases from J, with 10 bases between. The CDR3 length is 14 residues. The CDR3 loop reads CASSQMAAYNEQFF. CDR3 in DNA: TGTGCCAGCAGCCAAATGGCAGCCTACAATGAGCAGTTCTTC.

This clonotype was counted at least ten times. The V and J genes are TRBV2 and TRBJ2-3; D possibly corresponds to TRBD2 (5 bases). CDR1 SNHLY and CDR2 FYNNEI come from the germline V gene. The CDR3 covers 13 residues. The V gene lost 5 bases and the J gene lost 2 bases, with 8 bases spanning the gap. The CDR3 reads CASSLDFTDTQYF. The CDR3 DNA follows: TGTGCCAGCAGTCTGGACTTCACAGATACGCAGTATTTT.

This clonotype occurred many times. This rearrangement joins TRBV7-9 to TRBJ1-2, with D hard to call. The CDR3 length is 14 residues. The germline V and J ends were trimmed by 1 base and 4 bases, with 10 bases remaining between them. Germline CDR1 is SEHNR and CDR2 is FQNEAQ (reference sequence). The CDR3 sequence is CASSLGGFGYGYTF. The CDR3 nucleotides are TGTGCCAGCAGCTTAGGCGGGTTCGGCTATGGCTACACCTTC.

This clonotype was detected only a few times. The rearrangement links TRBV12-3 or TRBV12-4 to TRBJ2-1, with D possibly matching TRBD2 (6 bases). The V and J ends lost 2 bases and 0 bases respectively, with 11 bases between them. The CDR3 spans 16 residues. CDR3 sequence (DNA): TGTGCCAGCAGTTTACCAGGGACTTCCTCCTACAATGAGCAGTTCTTC. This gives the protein CASSLPGTSSYNEQFF.

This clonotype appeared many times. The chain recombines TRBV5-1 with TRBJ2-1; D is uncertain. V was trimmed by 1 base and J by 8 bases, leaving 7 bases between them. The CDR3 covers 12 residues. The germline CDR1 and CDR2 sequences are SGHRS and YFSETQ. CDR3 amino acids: CASSLSSDEQFF. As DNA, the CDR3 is TGCGCCAGCAGCTTGTCCAGCGATGAGCAGTTCTTC.

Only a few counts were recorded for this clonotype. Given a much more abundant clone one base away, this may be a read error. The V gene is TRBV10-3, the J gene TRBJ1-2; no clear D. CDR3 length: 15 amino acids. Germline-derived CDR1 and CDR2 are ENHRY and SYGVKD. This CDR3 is CAISGLLDGTYGHTF. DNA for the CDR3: TGTGCCATCAGTGGTCTTTTGGACGGAACATATGGCCACACCTTC.

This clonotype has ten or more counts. The DNA for the CDR3 is TGTGCCAGCAGCTTACCGGGAACCCCCTACGAGCAGTACTTC. It translates to CASSLPGTPYEQYF. The chain links TRBV11-2 to TRBJ2-7; perhaps TRBD2 as D (5 bases). The CDR3 has 14 amino acids. Germline V gene sequence: CDR1 SGHAT, CDR2 FQNNGV. Trimming cost V 2 bases and J 2 bases, with 10 bases left between them.

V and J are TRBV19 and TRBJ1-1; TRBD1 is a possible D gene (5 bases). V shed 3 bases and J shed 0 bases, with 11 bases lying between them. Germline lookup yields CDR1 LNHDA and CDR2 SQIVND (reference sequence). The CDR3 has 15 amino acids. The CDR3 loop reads CASSMGVLMNTEAFF. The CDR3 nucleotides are TGTGCCAGTAGTATGGGGGTTCTCATGAACACTGAAGCTTTCTTT.

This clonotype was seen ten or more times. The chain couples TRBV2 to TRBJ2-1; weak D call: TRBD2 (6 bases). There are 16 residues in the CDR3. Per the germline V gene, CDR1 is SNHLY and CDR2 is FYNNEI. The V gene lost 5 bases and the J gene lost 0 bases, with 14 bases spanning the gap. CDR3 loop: CASSQLAGLSYNEQFF. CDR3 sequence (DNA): TGTGCCAGCAGTCAACTAGCCGGCCTCTCCTACAATGAGCAGTTCTTC. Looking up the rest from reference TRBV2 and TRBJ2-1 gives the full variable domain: EPEVTQTPSHQVTQMGQEVILRCVPISNHLYFYWYRQILGQKVEFLVSFYNNEISEKSEIFDDQFSVERPDGSNFTLKIRSTKLEDSAMYFCASSQLAGLSYNEQFFGPGTRLTVL.

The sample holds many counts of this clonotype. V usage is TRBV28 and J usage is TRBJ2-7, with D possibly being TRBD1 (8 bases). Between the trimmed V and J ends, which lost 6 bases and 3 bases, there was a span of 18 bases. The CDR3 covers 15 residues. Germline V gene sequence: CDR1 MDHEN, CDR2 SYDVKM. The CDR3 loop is CASSLPQGGVYEQYF. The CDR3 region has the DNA TGTGCCAGCAGCTTACCACAGGGGGGGGTCTACGAGCAGTACTTC.